This T cell receptor (beta chain) emerged from a study of shared clonotypes between healthy human individuals. Overall study: The plates for each donor numbered three CD4 naive, three CD4 memory, two CD8 naive and one CD8 memory. Whole-study findings and limits: Sharing of clonotypes among donors was expected to vary with sequencing depth.

The V gene lost 3 bases and the J gene lost 7 bases, with 18 bases spanning the gap. Germline V lookup: CDR1 MDHEN, CDR2 SYDVKM. CDR3 length equals 15 residues. All donors were healthy HIV-negative adults lacking recent acute infections or vaccinations. Each PCR replicate from the sorted subsets contained around 0.2 ug DNA, which is tens of thousands of T cell genomes. This table comes from immunoSEQ multiplex PCR, and its TCRdb copy is limited to in-frame clones, with some not included. The sample records 2.3 million or so clones, 85% to 95% being singletons. A remark on this clone: The antigen remains unidentified.

The rearrangement joins TRBV28 to TRBJ1-2; possible D gene TRBD1, 5 bases. This TCR came from a man aged 18 to 29 in good health. Some clones in this sample may be carry-over from other donors' samples. Sequencing was carried out using naive CD4+ T cells from PBMCs. Described subset: CD45RA+ positively selected. CDR3: CASSFYAAPGGGYTF. The CDR3 DNA follows: TGTGCCAGCAGTTTTTATGCGGCGCCTGGGGGTGGCTACACCTTC.